Detailed here is one T cell receptor beta chain. The antigen is unknown. The data stem from a study of cytomegalovirus exposure and HLA in healthy donors. Study-level results: Sequencing artifact likely explains a cluster of highly shared sequence variants. Approximately 18,000 TCR beta sequences were associated with HLA alleles at 0.05 false discovery rate in a later analysis.

This PCR relied on a set of 60 Vbeta primers and 13 Jbeta primers. Generated by immunoSEQ multiplex PCR, the TCRdb table keeps only in-frame clones and is missing some. Its table lists about 130,000 clones. Germline V CDR1 and CDR2: SGHRS, YFSETQ. The CDR3 contains 14 residues. After removal of 4 bases from V and 4 bases from J, the junction contained 5 bases not matched to a gene. The J gene is TRBJ2-7, the V gene TRBV5-1, with TRBD2 matching over 10 bases. Specimen: PBMCs. The TCR comes from an older woman in good health and CMV-seronegative. DNA for the CDR3: TGCGCCAGCAGCCTTCTAGCGGGAGCTTACGAGCAGTACTTC. Translated, it gives CASSLLAGAYEQYF.